The clone carrying this TCR beta chain was observed many times. Its antigen remains unidentified. The sample comes from a study of T cells in Graves' hyperthyroidism and ophthalmopathy. Study-wide points: Most clonotypes that expanded in the thyroid above 0.001 also showed up in blood.

RNA transcripts provided the source from which TCR beta CDR3 regions were amplified. The HTBI primer set served for first-round RT-PCR of the TCR CDR3. TCRdb processed the multiplex PCR reads anew with MiXCR; each CDR3 protein has one entry. The sample gives around 110,000 distinct CDR3 sequences, about 16% of which show up once; roughly 40% is in the top ten. Graves' hyperthyroidism was deemed stable absent ophthalmopathy progression within 18 months. Uncontrolled infection, other autoimmune disease, pregnancy or lactation barred patients from enrollment. Trimming took off 0 bases at V and 2 bases at J, with 11 bases between the two ends. CDR1 and CDR2 from the germline V gene are SGHRS and YFSETQ. The CDR3 extends over 15 amino acids.

The chain links TRBV5-1 to TRBJ1-1; unclear D gene. The receptor comes from a woman in her 50s with Graves' hyperthyroidism. Sequenced sample: blood. The DNA for the CDR3 is TGCGCCAGCAGCTTGGACGGCGGGTCAAACACTGAAGCTTTCTTT. Translating it yields CASSLDGGSNTEAFF.